These 16 T cell receptor beta chains originate from one sample sequenced in a study of T cell changes during pregnancy in multiple sclerosis. The table came from immunoSEQ multiplex PCR; TCRdb's copy has only in-frame clones and leaves some out. Of 45,000 to 70,000 clones listed, 92% are singletons. The specimen comprised CD4+ T cells from peripheral blood mononuclear cells, sampled after pregnancy. The receptors were gathered from a female donor with multiple sclerosis, enrolled in a pregnancy study.

This clone turned up a few times. The chain is built from TRBV18 and TRBJ1-1, with TRBD1 matching over 11 bases. V gave up 1 base and J gave up 6 bases; unmatched junction bases: 1. CDR1 and CDR2 (germline): KGHSH, LQKENI. The CDR3 covers 14 residues. CDR3: CASSPLGQGAEAFF. Written as DNA, the CDR3 is TGTGCCAGCTCACCACTGGGACAGGGGGCTGAAGCTTTCTTT.

V and J are TRBV9 and TRBJ1-1, with D tentatively TRBD1 (5 bases). V was clipped by 4 bases and J by 5 bases, with 18 bases between them. The length of the CDR3 is 15 residues. From germline, CDR1 is SGDLS and CDR2 YYNGEE. The CDR3 region has the DNA TGTGCCAGCAGCTTACCGGGACCCGGAGGGACTGAAGCTTTCTTT. Protein product: CASSLPGPGGTEAFF.

V is TRBV5-1 and J is TRBJ2-7; 14 bases fit TRBD2. The germline gives CDR1 SGHRS, CDR2 YFSETQ. CDR3 length: 14 residues. With V trimmed by 4 bases and J by 6 bases, 3 bases remained unmatched. CDR3 residues: CASSPGLAGAEQYF. CDR3 bases: TGCGCCAGCAGCCCGGGACTAGCGGGGGCCGAGCAGTACTTC.

This chain uses TRBV6-5 with TRBJ2-3, with D unresolved. Germline V CDR1 and CDR2: MNHEY, SVGAGI. This CDR3 region has 14 residues. V gave up 0 bases and J gave up 0 bases, with 4 bases separating them. CDR3 in amino acids: CASSYSRSTDTQYF. DNA of the CDR3: TGTGCCAGCAGTTACTCGAGAAGCACAGATACGCAGTATTTT.

This clone has just one count. The gene calls are TRBV7-2 and TRBJ2-1; 7 bases are a match to TRBD2. The CDR3 runs to 14 residues. Germline V gene data show CDR1 as SGHTA and CDR2 as FQGNSA. V lost 6 bases, J lost 0 bases, and 2 bases stayed unmatched. Here the CDR3 reads CASRTGGSYNEQFF. CDR3 bases: TGTGCCAGCAGGACGGGGGGCTCCTACAATGAGCAGTTCTTC.

CDR3 DNA: TGTGCCAGCGGTGGACAGGGGAATGAGCAGTTCTTC. This gives the protein CASGGQGNEQFF. This chain connects TRBV6-6 to TRBJ2-1, with 9 bases identical to TRBD1. J gave up 7 bases and V 8 bases, and 3 bases lay outside the gene matches. The CDR3 runs to 12 residues. Germline V gene lookup returns CDR1 MNHNY and CDR2 SVGAGI (reference sequence).

The gene calls are TRBV7-2 and TRBJ2-7; unclear D gene. V gave up 4 bases and J gave up 4 bases, with 8 bases separating them. The CDR3 runs 12 residues. CDR1 and CDR2 (germline): SGHTA, FQGNSA. The DNA of the CDR3 is TGTGCCAGCAGCTCTGGCCTTTACGAGCAGTACTTC. As protein: CASSSGLYEQYF.

J is TRBJ2-3 and V is TRBV5-6; D remains ambiguous. CDR3 length: 16 residues. From germline, CDR1 is SGHDT and CDR2 YYEEEE. Trimming shortened V by 4 bases and J by 0 bases, and 15 bases separated the two germline ends. The CDR3 reads CASSHRVTSSTDTQYF. The CDR3 DNA reads TGTGCCAGCAGCCACCGCGTCACCTCTAGCACAGATACGCAGTATTTT.

As DNA, the CDR3 is TGTGCCAGCAGTTCCCCCCGGGGTCCATATAATTCACCCCTCCACTTT. Translating it yields CASSSPRGPYNSPLHF. The chain joins TRBV6-5 to TRBJ1-6; no firm D call. V lost 4 bases and J lost 4, with 14 bases in between. Per the germline V gene, CDR1 is MNHEY and CDR2 is SVGAGI. This CDR3 has 16 amino acids.

The table lists this clone with a few counts. The chain has TRBV7-9 and TRBJ2-1; D is possibly TRBD1 (6 bases). The CDR3 covers 14 residues. Trimming shortened V by 5 bases and J by 1 base, and 9 bases separated the two germline ends. CDR1 is SEHNR, CDR2 FQNEAQ, per germline (reference sequence). DNA for the CDR3: TGTGCCAGCAGCAAGAGGGGGTCCTACAATGAGCAGTTCTTC. As protein: CASSKRGSYNEQFF.

This chain uses TRBV30 with TRBJ2-7; D is perhaps TRBD1 (5 bases). There are 13 residues in the CDR3. Germline values: CDR1 GTSNPN, CDR2 SVGIG (reference sequence). With 0 bases removed from V and 5 bases from J, the gap between germline ends came to 11 bases. In nucleotides, the CDR3 is TGTGCCTGGAGTGTGCAGGGAAGCGACGAGCAGTACTTC. Amino acid sequence: CAWSVQGSDEQYF.

This chain joins TRBV6-6 and TRBJ1-1; D is possibly TRBD1 (6 bases). V lost 6 bases, J lost 1 base, and 15 bases lay in between. Looked up from germline, CDR1 is MNHNY and CDR2 is SVGAGI (reference sequence). The CDR3 spans 15 residues. The CDR3 reads CASRPPTGENTEAFF. The CDR3 nucleotides are TGTGCCAGCAGACCACCGACAGGAGAGAACACTGAAGCTTTCTTT.

The V gene is TRBV7-6, the J gene TRBJ2-7; TRBD1 matches 7 bases. The CDR3 runs 14 residues. Unmatched junction bases numbered 9, after V lost 5 bases and J lost 5 bases. Germline-derived CDR1 and CDR2 are SGHVS and FNYEAQ. The CDR3 here is CASSPLPQGNEQYF. In DNA form, the CDR3 reads TGTGCCAGCAGCCCCCTACCACAGGGGAACGAGCAGTACTTC.

The chain carries TRBV27 and TRBJ1-2; TRBD1 aligns across 7 bases. The CDR3 runs 14 residues. V was pared by 2 bases and J by 2 bases, with 2 bases of the junction left unmatched. CDR1 is MNHEY, CDR2 SMNVEV, per germline (reference sequence). As DNA, the CDR3 is TGTGCCAGCAGTTTAAAGGACAGGAACTATGGCTACACCTTC. Its protein product is CASSLKDRNYGYTF.

A few counts support this clone. This chain connects TRBV10-3 to TRBJ1-2; weak D call: TRBD1 (6 bases). V was shortened by 5 bases and J by 7 bases, with 20 bases between the two germline ends. The CDR3 is made up of 15 amino acids. The germline V gene has CDR1 ENHRY and CDR2 SYGVKD. The CDR3, as DNA: TGTGCCATCAGTCCCCGGGACACCATGTTAGTTGGCTACACCTTC. Translation: CAISPRDTMLVGYTF.

The chain joins TRBV7-3 to TRBJ1-2; TRBD1 agrees at 8 bases. There are 16 residues in the CDR3. V was clipped by 0 bases and J by 6 bases; unmatched bases: 9. The germline CDR1 and CDR2 sequences are SGHTA and FQGTGA. DNA for the CDR3: TGTGCCAGCAGCTTAACCGCCGGACAGGGCCGGGATGGCTACACCTTC. Translating it yields CASSLTAGQGRDGYTF.